The 10 T cell receptor beta chains below come from one sample, sequenced in a study of a mutant IDH1 vaccine in newly diagnosed glioma. Only in-frame clones appear in the TCRdb table, and some are missing; sequencing was by immunoSEQ multiplex PCR. The sample yields roughly 51,000 clones, roughly 89% seen once. Regarding time point: baseline, week 1 (first vaccination visit). Treatment meaning: pre-vaccination baseline after standard-of-care therapy. Sequencing used PBMCs, obtained from a glioma patient treated with radiotherapy, temozolomide or both. These TCRs come from a middle-aged man with glioma.

Comments on this clone: Sequence at one end of the junction differs from germline and may be a read error. The chain is built from TRBV20-1 and TRBJ2-7; D might be TRBD1 (6 bases). The CDR3 runs 11 residues. CDR1 is DFQATT, CDR2 SNEGSKA, per germline (reference sequence). The CDR3 loop reads CSAPQGLTGNF. In nucleotides, the CDR3 is TGCAGTGCCCCGCAGGGGTTGACAGGCAACTTC.

This clone appeared a few times. V usage is TRBV7-9 and J usage is TRBJ2-3; TRBD1 is a possible D gene (6 bases). V was trimmed by 8 bases and J by 2 bases, leaving 14 bases between them. This CDR3 is 14 amino acids long. From germline, CDR1 is SEHNR and CDR2 FQNEAQ (reference sequence). CDR3 sequence (DNA): TGTGCCAGCTTCACAACAGGGACCACAGATACGCAGTATTTT. Translating it yields CASFTTGTTDTQYF.

The CDR3 sequence: CASSQQRINTDTQYF. DNA of the CDR3: TGTGCCAGCAGTCAACAGAGAATAAACACAGATACGCAGTATTTT. The chain is built from TRBV6-5 and TRBJ2-3; D gene unclear. Trimming took off 5 bases at V and 2 bases at J, with 14 bases between the two ends. Germline V lookup: CDR1 MNHEY, CDR2 SVGAGI. This CDR3 comprises 15 residues.

This clone appeared a single time. V usage is TRBV6-6 and J usage is TRBJ2-7; D not resolved. The V end lost 7 bases, the J end lost 12 bases, and 22 bases lay between the germline ends. The length of the CDR3 is 13 residues. Germline values: CDR1 MNHNY, CDR2 SVGAGI (reference sequence). The CDR3 sequence: CASTLTPDGLLYF. DNA of the CDR3: TGTGCCAGCACCCTTACTCCAGATGGCCTGCTGTACTTC.

The chain couples TRBV27 to TRBJ2-2; TRBD1 matches 9 bases. This CDR3 is built from 19 residues. CDR1 and CDR2 (germline): MNHEY, SMNVEV (reference sequence). Unmatched junction bases numbered 18, after V lost 8 bases and J lost 2 bases. CDR3 amino acids: CASLKLQPGQGYNTGELFF. The CDR3, as DNA: TGTGCCAGCCTAAAATTACAGCCGGGACAGGGATACAACACCGGGGAGCTGTTTTTT.

In this sample, this clone turned up once. J is TRBJ2-5 and V is TRBV28, with TRBD1 matching 8 bases. The CDR3 sequence is 17 residues long. V lost 4 bases to trimming and J lost 6 bases; unmatched junction nucleotides: 16. Germline CDR1 MDHEN, CDR2 SYDVKM. The CDR3 nucleotides are TGTGCCAGCAGTTACCCCTTCAGCAGGGGGCCTCGTCAGACCCAGTACTTC. Protein product: CASSYPFSRGPRQTQYF.

This clone is a singleton in its sample. The chain is built from TRBV28 and TRBJ1-2; D call uncertain. The CDR3 contains 14 residues. Germline CDR1 reads MDHEN; CDR2 reads SYDVKM. The V and J ends lost 3 bases and 4 bases respectively, with 12 bases between them. Here the CDR3 reads CASSFGRRAYGYTF. In nucleotides, the CDR3 is TGTGCCAGCAGTTTCGGACGGAGGGCCTATGGCTACACCTTC.

The genes are TRBV7-9 and TRBJ1-1; the D is unclear. The V gene lost 1 base and the J gene lost 6 bases, with 6 bases spanning the gap. CDR1 is SEHNR and CDR2 is FQNEAQ in the germline V gene (reference sequence). The CDR3 loop spans 12 amino acids. The CDR3 is CASSLVNPEAFF. The CDR3 region has the DNA TGTGCCAGCAGCTTAGTTAATCCTGAAGCTTTCTTT.

This chain uses TRBV10-3 with TRBJ2-7, with a weak D call TRBD2 (5 bases). V was trimmed by 3 bases and J by 0 bases, leaving 18 bases between them. There are 17 residues in the CDR3. Germline assignment: CDR1 ENHRY and CDR2 SYGVKD. CDR3 sequence (DNA): TGTGCCATCAGTGACTCGGGGAAAATAAGGAGCTCCTACGAGCAGTACTTC. Translated, it gives CAISDSGKIRSSYEQYF.

V and J are TRBV6-6 and TRBJ2-2; 7 bases fit TRBD2. Trimming cost V 5 bases and J 3 bases; bases outside gene matches: 3. The germline V gene has CDR1 MNHNY and CDR2 SVGAGI (reference sequence). The length of the CDR3 is 14 residues. The CDR3 DNA reads as TGTGCCAGCAGTCCAGCGGGGTACACCGGGGAGCTGTTTTTT. Its translation is CASSPAGYTGELFF.